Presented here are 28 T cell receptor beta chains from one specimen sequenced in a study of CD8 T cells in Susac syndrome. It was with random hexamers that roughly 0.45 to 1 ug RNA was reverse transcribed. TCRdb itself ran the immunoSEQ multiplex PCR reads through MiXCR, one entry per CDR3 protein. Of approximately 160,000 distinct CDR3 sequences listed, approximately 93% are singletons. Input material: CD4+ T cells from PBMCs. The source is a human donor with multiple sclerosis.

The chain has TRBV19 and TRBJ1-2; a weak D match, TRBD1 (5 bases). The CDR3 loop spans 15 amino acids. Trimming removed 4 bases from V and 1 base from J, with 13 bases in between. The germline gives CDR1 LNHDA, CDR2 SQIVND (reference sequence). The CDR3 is CASSTRDWDNYGYTF. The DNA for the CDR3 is TGTGCCAGTAGTACCCGGGACTGGGATAACTATGGCTACACCTTC.

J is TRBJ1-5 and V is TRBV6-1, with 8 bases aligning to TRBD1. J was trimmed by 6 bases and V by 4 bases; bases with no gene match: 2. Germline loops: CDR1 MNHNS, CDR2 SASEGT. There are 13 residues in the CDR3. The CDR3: CASSGTGSQPQHF. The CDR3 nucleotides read TGTGCCAGCAGTGGGACAGGGTCTCAGCCCCAGCATTTT.

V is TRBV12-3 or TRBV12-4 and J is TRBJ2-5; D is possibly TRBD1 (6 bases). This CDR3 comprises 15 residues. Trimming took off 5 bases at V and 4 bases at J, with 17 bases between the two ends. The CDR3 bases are TGTGCCAGCAGTGCAACCACAGGGATGGGAGAGACCCAGTACTTC. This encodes CASSATTGMGETQYF.

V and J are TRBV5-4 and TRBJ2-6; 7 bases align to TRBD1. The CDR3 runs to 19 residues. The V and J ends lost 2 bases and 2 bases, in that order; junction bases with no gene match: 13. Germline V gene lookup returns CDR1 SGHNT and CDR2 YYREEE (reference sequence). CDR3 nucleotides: TGTGCCAGCAGCTTTGGCCCGGGACAGAGATCCCCTGGGGCCAACGTCCTGACTTTC. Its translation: CASSFGPGQRSPGANVLTF.

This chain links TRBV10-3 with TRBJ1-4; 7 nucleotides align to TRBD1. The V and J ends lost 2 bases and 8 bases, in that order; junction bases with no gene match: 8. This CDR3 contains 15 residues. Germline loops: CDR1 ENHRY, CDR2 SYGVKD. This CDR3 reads CAISETDREGEKLFF. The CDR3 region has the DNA TGTGCCATCAGTGAGACCGACAGGGAGGGAGAAAAACTGTTTTTT.

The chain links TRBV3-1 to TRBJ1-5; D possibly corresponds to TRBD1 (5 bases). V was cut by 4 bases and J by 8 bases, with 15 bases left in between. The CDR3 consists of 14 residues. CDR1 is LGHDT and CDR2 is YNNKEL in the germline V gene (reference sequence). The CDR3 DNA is TGTGCCAGCAGCCCAAGAGAGGGGAGTAAGCCCCAGCATTTT. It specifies CASSPREGSKPQHF.

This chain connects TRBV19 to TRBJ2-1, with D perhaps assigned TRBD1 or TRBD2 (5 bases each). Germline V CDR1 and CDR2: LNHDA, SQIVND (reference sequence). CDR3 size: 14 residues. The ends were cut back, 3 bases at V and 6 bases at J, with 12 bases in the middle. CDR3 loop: CASSMGRGPNEQFF. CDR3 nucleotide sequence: TGTGCCAGTAGTATGGGTCGGGGACCCAATGAGCAGTTCTTC. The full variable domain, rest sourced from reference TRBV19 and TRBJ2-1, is DGGITQSPKYLFRKEGQNVTLSCEQNLNHDAMYWYRQDPGQGLRLIYYSQIVNDFQKGDIAEGYSVSREKKESFPLTVTSAQKNPTAFYLCASSMGRGPNEQFFGPGTRLTVL.

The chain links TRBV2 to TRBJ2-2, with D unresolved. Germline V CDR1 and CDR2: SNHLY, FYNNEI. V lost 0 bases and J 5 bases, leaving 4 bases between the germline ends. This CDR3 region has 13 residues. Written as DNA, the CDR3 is TGTGCCAGCAGTGAAGCGCCGACCGGGGAGCTGTTTTTT. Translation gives CASSEAPTGELFF.

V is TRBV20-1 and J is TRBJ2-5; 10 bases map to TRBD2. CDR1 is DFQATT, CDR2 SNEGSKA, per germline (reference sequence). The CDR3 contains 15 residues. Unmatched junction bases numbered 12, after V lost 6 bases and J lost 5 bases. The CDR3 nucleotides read TGCAGTGCCTCACAAGCCACTAGCGGGATGGAGACCCAGTACTTC. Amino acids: CSASQATSGMETQYF.

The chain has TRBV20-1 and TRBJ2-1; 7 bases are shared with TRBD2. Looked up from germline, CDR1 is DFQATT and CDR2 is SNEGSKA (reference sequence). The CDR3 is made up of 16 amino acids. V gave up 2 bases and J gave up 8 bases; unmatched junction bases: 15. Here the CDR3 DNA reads TGCAGTGCTAGATCCTCTCGGACTAGGTTCGAACATGAGCAGTTCTTC. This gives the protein CSARSSRTRFEHEQFF.

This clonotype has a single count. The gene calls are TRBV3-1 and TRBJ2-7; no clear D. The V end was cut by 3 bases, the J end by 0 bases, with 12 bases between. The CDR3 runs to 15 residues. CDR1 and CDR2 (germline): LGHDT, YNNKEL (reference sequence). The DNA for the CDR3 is TGTGCCAGCAGCCAGTTCGGTAGCAGCTCCTACGAGCAGTACTTC. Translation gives CASSQFGSSSYEQYF.

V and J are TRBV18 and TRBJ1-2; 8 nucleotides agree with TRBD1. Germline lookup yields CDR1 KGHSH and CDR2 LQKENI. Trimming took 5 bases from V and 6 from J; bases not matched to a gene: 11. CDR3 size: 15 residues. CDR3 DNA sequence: TGTGCCAGCTCAGAAGGACAGGGCCCGCCGGATGGCTACACCTTC. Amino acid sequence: CASSEGQGPPDGYTF.

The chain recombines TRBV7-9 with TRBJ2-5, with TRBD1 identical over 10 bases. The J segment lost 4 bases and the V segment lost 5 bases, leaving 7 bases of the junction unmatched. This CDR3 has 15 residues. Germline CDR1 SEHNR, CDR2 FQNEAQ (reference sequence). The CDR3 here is CASSGSWTGGETQYF. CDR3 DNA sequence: TGTGCCAGCAGCGGTAGCTGGACAGGGGGAGAGACCCAGTACTTC.

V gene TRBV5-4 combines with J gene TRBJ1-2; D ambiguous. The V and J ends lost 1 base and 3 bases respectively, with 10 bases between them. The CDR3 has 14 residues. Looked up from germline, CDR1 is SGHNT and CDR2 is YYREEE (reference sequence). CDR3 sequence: CASSLRRNDYGYTF. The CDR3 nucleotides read TGTGCCAGCAGCTTGAGGAGGAACGACTATGGCTACACCTTC.

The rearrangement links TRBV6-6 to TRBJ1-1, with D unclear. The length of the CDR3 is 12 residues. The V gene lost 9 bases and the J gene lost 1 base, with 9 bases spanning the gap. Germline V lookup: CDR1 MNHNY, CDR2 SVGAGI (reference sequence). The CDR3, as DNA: TGTGCCAGTACAATTGGGAACACTGAAGCTTTCTTT. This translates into CASTIGNTEAFF.

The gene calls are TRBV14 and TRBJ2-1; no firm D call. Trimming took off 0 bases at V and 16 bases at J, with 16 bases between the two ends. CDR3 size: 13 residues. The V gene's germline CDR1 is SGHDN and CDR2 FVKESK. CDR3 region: CASSQDRIATPFF. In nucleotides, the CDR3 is TGTGCCAGCAGCCAAGATCGAATCGCCACCCCTTTCTTC.

The CDR3 spells CASSENTGGYGYTF. The CDR3 DNA reads as TGTGCCAGCAGCGAAAATACAGGGGGCTATGGCTACACCTTC. The chain carries TRBV9 and TRBJ1-2, with 8 bases lining up with TRBD1. V lost 3 bases, J lost 4 bases, and 5 bases stayed unmatched. CDR1 is SGDLS, CDR2 YYNGEE, per germline. The CDR3 covers 14 residues.

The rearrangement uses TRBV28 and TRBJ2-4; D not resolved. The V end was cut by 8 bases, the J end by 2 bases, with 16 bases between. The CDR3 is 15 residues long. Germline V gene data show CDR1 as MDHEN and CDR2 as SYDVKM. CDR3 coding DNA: TGTGCCAGCGCGGACGGCCTTCGAACCAAAAACATTCAGTACTTC. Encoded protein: CASADGLRTKNIQYF.

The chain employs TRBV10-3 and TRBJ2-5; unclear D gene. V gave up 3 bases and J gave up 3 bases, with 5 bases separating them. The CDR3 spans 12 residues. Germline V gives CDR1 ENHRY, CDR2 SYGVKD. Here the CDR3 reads CAISDYEETQYF. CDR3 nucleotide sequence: TGTGCCATCAGTGATTATGAAGAGACCCAGTACTTC.

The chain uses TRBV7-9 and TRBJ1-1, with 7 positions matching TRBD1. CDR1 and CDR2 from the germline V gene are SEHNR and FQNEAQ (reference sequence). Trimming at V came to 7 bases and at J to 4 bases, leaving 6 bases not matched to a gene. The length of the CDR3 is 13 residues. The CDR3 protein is CASILTGTTEAFF. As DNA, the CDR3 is TGTGCCAGCATTTTGACAGGGACCACTGAAGCTTTCTTT.

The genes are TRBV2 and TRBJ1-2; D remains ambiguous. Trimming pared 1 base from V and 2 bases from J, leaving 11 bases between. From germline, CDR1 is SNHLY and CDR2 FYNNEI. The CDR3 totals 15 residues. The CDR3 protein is CASSEDLSANYGYTF. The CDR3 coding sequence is TGTGCCAGCAGTGAAGATTTGTCGGCGAACTATGGCTACACCTTC. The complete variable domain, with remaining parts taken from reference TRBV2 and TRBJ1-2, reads EPEVTQTPSHQVTQMGQEVILRCVPISNHLYFYWYRQILGQKVEFLVSFYNNEISEKSEIFDDQFSVERPDGSNFTLKIRSTKLEDSAMYFCASSEDLSANYGYTFGSGTRLTVV.

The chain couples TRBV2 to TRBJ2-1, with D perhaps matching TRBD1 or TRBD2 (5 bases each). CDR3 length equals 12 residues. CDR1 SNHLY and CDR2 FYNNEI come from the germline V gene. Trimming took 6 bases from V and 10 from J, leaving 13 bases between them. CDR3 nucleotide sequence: TGTGCCAGCAGCGACGGGACGGGGGAGCAGTTCTTC. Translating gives CASSDGTGEQFF.

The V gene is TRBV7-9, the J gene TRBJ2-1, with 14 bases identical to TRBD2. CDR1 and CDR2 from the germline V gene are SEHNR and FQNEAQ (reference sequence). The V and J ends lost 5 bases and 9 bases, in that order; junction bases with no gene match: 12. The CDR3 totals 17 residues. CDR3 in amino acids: CASSAVTSGGGESEQFF. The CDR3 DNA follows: TGTGCCAGCAGCGCAGTGACTAGCGGGGGGGGAGAGTCTGAGCAGTTCTTC.

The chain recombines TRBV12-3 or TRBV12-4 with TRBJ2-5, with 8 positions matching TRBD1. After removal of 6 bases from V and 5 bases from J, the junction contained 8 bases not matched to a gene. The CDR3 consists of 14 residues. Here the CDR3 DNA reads TGTGCCAGCAGGATAGGACAGGGAAGGGAGACCCAGTACTTC. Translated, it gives CASRIGQGRETQYF.

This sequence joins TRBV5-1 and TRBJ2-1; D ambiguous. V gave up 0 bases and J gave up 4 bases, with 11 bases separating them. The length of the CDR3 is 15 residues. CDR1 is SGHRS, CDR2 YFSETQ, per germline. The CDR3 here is CASSLEAYLYNEQFF. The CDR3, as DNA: TGCGCCAGCAGCTTGGAAGCATACTTATACAATGAGCAGTTCTTC.

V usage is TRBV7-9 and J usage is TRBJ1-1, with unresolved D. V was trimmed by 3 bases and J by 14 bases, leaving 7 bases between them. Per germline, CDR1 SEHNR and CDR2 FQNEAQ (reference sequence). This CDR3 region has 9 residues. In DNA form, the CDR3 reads TGTGCCAGCAGCTTCGAGGTATTCTTT. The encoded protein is CASSFEVFF.

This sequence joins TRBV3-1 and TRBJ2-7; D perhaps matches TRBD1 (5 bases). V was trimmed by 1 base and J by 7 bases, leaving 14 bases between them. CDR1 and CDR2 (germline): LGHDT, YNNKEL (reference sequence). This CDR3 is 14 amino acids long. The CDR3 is CASSQGGRAWEQYF. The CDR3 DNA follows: TGTGCCAGCAGCCAAGGTGGCAGGGCGTGGGAGCAGTACTTC.

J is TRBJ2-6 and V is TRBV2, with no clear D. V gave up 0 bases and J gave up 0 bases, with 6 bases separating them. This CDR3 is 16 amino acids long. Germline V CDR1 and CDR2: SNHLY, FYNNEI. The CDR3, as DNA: TGTGCCAGCAGTGAAGCGCTCCACTCTGGGGCCAACGTCCTGACTTTC. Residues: CASSEALHSGANVLTF.